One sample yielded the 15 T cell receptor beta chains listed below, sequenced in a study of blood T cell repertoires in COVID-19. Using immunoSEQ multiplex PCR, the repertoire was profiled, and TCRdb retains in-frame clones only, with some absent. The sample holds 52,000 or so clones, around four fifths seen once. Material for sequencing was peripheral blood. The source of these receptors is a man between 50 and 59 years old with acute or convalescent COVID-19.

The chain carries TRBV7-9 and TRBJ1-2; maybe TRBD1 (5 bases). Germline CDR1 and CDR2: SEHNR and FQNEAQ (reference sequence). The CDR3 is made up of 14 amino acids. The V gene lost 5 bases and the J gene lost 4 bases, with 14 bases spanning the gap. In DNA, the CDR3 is TGTGCCAGCAGCGAAGCGGGGCGAGGCTATGGCTACACCTTC. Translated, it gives CASSEAGRGYGYTF.

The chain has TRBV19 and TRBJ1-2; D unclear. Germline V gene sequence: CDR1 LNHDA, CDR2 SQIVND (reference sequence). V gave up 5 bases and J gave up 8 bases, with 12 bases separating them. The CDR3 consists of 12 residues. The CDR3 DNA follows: TGTGCCAGTAGTGGTCGGGTGGCCGGCTACACCTTC. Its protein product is CASSGRVAGYTF.

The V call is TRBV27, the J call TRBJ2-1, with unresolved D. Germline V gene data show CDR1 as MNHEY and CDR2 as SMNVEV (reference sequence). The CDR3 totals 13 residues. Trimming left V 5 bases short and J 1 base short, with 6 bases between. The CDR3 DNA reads TGTGCCAGCAGTGCGCTGTCCTACAATGAGCAGTTCTTC. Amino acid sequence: CASSALSYNEQFF.

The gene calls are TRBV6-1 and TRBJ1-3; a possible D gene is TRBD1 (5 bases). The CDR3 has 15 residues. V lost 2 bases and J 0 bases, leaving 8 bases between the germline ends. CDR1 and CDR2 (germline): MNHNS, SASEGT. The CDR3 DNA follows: TGTGCCAGCAGTGAACAGGGCTTCTCTGGAAACACCATATATTTT. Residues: CASSEQGFSGNTIYF.

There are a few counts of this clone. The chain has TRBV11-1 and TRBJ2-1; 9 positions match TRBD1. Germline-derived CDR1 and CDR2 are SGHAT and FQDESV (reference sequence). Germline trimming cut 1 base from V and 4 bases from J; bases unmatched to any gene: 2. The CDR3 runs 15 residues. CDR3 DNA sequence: TGTGCCAGCAGCTTAGGACAGGGGGATTACAATGAGCAGTTCTTC. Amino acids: CASSLGQGDYNEQFF.

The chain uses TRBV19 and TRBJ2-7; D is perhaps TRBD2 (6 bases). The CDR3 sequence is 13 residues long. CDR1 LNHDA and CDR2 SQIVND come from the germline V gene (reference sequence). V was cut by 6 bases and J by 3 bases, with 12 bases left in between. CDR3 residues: CASSTSRDYEQYF. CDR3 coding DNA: TGTGCCAGTAGCACTAGCCGGGACTACGAGCAGTACTTC.

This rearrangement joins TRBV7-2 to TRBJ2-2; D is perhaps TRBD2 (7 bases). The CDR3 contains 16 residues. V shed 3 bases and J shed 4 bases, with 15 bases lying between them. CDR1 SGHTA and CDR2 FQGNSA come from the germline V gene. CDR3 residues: CASSFWGGRATGELFF. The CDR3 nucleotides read TGTGCCAGCAGCTTTTGGGGGGGCCGTGCCACCGGGGAGCTGTTTTTT. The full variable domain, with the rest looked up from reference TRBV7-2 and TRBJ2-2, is GAGVSQSPSNKVTEKGKDVELRCDPISGHTALYWYRQSLGQGLEFLIYFQGNSAPDKSGLPSDRFSAERTGGSVSTLTIQRTQQEDSAVYLCASSFWGGRATGELFFGEGSRLTVL.

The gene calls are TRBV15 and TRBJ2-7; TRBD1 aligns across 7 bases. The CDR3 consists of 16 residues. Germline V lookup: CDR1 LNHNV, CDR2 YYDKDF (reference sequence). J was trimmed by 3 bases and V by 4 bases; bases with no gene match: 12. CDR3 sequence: CATSTTRDSHFYEQYF. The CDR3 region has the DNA TGTGCCACCAGCACAACACGGGACAGTCACTTCTACGAGCAGTACTTC.

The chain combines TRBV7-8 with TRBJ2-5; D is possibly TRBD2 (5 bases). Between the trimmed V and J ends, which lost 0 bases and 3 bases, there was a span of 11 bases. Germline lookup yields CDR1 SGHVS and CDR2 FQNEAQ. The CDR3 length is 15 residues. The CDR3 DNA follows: TGTGCCAGCAGCTTAGCCCGGGTCGGGGAAGAGACCCAGTACTTC. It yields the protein CASSLARVGEETQYF.

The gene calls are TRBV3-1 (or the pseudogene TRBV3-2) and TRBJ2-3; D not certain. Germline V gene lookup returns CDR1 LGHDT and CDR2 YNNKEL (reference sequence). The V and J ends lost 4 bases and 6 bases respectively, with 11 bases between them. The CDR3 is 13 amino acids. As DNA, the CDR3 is TGTGCCAGCAGCCTGGCCGACGGGGATACGCAGTATTTT. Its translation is CASSLADGDTQYF.

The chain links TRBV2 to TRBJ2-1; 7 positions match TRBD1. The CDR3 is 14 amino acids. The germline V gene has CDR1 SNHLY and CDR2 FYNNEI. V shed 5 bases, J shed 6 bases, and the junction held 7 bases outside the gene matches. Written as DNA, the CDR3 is TGTGCCAGCAGTCCTTGGGACAGCTTCAATGAGCAGTTCTTC. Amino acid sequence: CASSPWDSFNEQFF.

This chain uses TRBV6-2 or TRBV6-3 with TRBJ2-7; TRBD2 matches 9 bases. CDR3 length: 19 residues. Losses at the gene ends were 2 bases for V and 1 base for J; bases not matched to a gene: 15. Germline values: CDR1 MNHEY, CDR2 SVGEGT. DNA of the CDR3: TGTGCCAGCAGTTACCCCTCTTCCCGGACTAGCGCCCATTCCTACGAGCAGTACTTC. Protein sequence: CASSYPSSRTSAHSYEQYF.

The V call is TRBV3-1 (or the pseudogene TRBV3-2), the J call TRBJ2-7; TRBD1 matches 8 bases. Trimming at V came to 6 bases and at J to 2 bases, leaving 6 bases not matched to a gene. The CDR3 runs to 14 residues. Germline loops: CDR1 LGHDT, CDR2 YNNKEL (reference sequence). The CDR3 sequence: CASSQTDRAYEQYF. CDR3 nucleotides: TGTGCCAGCAGTCAGACGGACAGGGCCTACGAGCAGTACTTC.

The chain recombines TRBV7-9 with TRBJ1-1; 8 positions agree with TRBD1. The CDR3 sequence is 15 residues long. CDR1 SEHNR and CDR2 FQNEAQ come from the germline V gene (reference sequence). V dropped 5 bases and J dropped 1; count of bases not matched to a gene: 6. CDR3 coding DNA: TGTGCCAGCAGCGCCGACAGGGGACCGAACACTGAAGCTTTCTTT. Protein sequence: CASSADRGPNTEAFF.

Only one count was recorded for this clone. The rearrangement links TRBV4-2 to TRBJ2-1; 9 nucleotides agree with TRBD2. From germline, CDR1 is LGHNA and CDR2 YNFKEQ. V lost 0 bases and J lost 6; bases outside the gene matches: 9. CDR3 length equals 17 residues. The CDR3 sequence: CASSQDSGAGGTNEQFF. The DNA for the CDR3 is TGTGCCAGCAGCCAAGATAGCGGGGCGGGAGGGACCAATGAGCAGTTCTTC.